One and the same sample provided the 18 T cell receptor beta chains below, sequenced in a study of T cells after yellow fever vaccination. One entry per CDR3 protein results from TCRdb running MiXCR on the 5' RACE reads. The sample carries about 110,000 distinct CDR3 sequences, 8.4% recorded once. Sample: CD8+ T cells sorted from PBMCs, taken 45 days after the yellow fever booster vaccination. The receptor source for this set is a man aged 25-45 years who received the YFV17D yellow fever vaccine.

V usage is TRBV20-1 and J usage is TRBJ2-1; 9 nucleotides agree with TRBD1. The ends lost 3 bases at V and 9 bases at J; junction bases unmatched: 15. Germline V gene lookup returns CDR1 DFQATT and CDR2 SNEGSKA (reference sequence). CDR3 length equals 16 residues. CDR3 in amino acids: CSARGQGTANTGEQFF. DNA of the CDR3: TGCAGTGCTAGGGGACAGGGTACGGCTAACACGGGTGAGCAGTTCTTC.

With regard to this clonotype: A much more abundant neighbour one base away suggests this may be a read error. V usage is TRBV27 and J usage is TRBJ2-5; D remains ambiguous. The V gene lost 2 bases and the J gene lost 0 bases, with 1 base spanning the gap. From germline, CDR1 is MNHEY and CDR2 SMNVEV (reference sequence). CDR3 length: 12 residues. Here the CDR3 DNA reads TGTGCCAGCAGTTTAAACCAAGAGACCCAGTACTTC. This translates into CASSLNQETQYF.

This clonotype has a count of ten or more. This CDR3 reads CASSQDPGTGRGLREKLFF. The CDR3 DNA reads as TGCGCCAGCAGCCAAGATCCCGGGACAGGTCGCGGATTGCGTGAAAAACTGTTTTTT. V gene TRBV4-3 combines with J gene TRBJ1-4; 8 bases map to TRBD1. Germline V gene lookup returns CDR1 LGHNA and CDR2 YSLEER. V lost 0 bases, J lost 7 bases, and 16 bases stayed unmatched. The CDR3 is 19 residues long.

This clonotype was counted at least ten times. The CDR3, as DNA: TGTGCCACCAGCAGACCTCAGGGCGGCGGGGAGCTGTTTTTT. The encoded protein is CATSRPQGGGELFF. The chain combines TRBV15 with TRBJ2-2; D is possibly TRBD1 (5 bases). Germline V gene lookup returns CDR1 LNHNV and CDR2 YYDKDF (reference sequence). The length of the CDR3 is 14 residues. V gave up 2 bases and J gave up 7 bases, with 11 bases separating them. The whole variable domain, filled in from reference TRBV15 and TRBJ2-2, reads DAMVIQNPRYQVTQFGKPVTLSCSQTLNHNVMYWYQQKSSQAPKLLFHYYDKDFNNEADTPDNFQSRRPNTSFCFLDIRSPGLGDTAMYLCATSRPQGGGELFFGEGSRLTVL.

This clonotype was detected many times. CDR3 loop: CASSLGPGLAGVYEQYF. CDR3 in DNA: TGTGCCAGCAGCTTAGGACCGGGACTAGCGGGAGTCTACGAGCAGTACTTC. The rearrangement uses TRBV5-4 and TRBJ2-7, with 14 nucleotides matching TRBD2. Germline values: CDR1 SGHNT, CDR2 YYREEE (reference sequence). J lost 3 bases, V lost 2 bases, and 7 bases had no gene match. This CDR3 has 17 residues.

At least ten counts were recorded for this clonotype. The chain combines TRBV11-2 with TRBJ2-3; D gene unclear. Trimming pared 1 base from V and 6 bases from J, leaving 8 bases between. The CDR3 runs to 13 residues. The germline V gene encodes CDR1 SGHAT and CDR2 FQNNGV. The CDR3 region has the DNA TGTGCCAGCAGCTTAGTCAGGCGCGATACGCAGTATTTT. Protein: CASSLVRRDTQYF.

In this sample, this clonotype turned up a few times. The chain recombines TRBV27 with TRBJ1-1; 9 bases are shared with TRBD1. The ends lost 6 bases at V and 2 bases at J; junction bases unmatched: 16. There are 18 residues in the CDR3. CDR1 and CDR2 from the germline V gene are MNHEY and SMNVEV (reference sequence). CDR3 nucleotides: TGTGCCAGCAGAGCGACCTACAGGGGGCGTTTCAATAACACTGAAGCTTTCTTT. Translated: CASRATYRGRFNNTEAFF.

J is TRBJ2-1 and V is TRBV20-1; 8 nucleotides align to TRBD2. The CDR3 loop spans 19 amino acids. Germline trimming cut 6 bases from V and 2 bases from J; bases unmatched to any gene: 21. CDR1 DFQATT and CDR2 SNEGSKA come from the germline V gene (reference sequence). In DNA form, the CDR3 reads TGCAGTGCCAACCCGATTCTACTAGCGGAGGTACTTACCTACAATGAGCAGTTCTTC. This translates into CSANPILLAEVLTYNEQFF.

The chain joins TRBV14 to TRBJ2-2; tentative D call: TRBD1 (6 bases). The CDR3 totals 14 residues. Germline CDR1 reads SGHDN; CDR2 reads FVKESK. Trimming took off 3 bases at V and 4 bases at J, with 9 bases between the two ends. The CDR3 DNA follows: TGTGCCAGCAGCCACTTACAGGGCACCGGGGAGCTGTTTTTT. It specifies CASSHLQGTGELFF.

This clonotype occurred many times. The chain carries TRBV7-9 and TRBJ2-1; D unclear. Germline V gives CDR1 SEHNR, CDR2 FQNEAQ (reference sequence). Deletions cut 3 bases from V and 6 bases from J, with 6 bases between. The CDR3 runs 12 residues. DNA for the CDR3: TGTGCCAGCAGCTTCATACCCAATGAGCAGTTCTTC. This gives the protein CASSFIPNEQFF.

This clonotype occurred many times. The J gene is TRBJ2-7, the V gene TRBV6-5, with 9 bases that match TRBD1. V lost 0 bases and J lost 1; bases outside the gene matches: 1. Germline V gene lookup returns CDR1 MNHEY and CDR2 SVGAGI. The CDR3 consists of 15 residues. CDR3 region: CASSYSTGGSYEQYF. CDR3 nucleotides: TGTGCCAGCAGTTACTCGACAGGGGGTTCCTACGAGCAGTACTTC.

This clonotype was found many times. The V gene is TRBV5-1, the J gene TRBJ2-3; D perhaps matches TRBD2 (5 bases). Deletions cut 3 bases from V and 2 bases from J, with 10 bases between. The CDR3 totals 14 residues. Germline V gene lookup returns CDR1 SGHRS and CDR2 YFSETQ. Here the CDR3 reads CASSWAGHTDTQYF. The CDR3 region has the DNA TGCGCCAGCAGCTGGGCGGGTCACACAGATACGCAGTATTTT.

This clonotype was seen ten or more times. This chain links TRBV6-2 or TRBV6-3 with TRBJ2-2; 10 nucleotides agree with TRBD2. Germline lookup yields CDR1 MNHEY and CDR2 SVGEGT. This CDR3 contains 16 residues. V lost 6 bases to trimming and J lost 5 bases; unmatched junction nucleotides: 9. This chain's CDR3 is CASSPASGSWTGELFF. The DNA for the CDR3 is TGTGCCAGCAGCCCCGCTAGCGGGAGCTGGACCGGGGAGCTGTTTTTT.

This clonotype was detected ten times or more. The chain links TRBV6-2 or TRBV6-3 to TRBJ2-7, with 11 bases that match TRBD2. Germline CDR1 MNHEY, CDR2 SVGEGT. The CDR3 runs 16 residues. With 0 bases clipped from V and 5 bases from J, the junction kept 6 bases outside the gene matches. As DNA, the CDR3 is TGTGCCAGCAGTTACTCCCGACTAGCGGGACCGGACGAGCAGTACTTC. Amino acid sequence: CASSYSRLAGPDEQYF.

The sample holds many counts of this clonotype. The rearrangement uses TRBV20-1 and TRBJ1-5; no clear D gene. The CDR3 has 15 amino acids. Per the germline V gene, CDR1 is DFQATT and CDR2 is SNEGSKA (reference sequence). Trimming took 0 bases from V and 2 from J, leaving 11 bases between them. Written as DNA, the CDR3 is TGCAGTGCTAGAGATCTCAGCTGGGGCAATCAGCCCCAGCATTTT. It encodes CSARDLSWGNQPQHF.

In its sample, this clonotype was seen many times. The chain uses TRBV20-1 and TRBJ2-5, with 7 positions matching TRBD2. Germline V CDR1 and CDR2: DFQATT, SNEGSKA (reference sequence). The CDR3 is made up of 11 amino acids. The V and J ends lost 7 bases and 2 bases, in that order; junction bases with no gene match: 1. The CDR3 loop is CSGEGQETQYF. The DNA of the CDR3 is TGCAGTGGGGAGGGACAAGAGACCCAGTACTTC.

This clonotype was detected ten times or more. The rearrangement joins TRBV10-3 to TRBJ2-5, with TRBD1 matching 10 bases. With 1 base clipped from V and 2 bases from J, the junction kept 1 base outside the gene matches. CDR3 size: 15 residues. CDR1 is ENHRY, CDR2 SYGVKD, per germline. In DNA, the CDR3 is TGTGCCATCAGTGAGTGGGACAGGGGACAAGAGACCCAGTACTTC. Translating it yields CAISEWDRGQETQYF.

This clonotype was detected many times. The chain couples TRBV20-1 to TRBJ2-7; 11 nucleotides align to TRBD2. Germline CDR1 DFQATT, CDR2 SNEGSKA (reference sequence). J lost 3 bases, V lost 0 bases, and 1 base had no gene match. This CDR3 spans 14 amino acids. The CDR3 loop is CSARDLAGGYEQYF. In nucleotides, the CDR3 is TGCAGTGCTAGAGATCTAGCGGGGGGCTACGAGCAGTACTTC.